This T cell receptor (beta chain) was identified during a study of OX40 agonist ivuxolimab in advanced cancers. This table comes from immunoSEQ multiplex PCR, and its TCRdb copy is limited to in-frame clones, with some not included. The table records about 33,000 clones, 84% of them present only once. Note on this clone: Its antigen is as yet unknown.

V lost 6 bases and J lost 3, with 12 bases in between. Germline V gene sequence: CDR1 MDHEN, CDR2 SYDVKM. The CDR3 runs 14 residues. Sampling of blood occurred at baseline, cycle 4 day 1, and cycle 7 day 1. Study-wide findings and caveats: Also showing low normalized T-cell clonal expansion were some of the nonresponders. Some of the lowest clonal expansion was seen in partial responders at 0.1-3.0 mg/kg.

The source was CD4+ or CD8+ T cells sorted from blood, collected in a trial of the OX40 agonist ivuxolimab. The chain has TRBV28 and TRBJ2-1, with D hard to call. The TCR was taken from an adult with an advanced solid tumor such as melanoma, head and neck, liver or kidney cancer. The CDR3 nucleotides read TGTGCCAGCAGCCATTCAGGAGACTACAATGAGCAGTTCTTC. This codes for CASSHSGDYNEQFF.